The 3 T cell receptor beta chains below all came from one sample that was sequenced in a study of shared clonotypes between healthy human individuals. Produced via immunoSEQ multiplex PCR; TCRdb's table is partial and in-frame only. The sample yields about 1.1 million clones, roughly 80% seen once. Sequenced input: memory CD4+ T cells from PBMCs. The sample's subset: CD45RA-negative fraction. All receptors come from a man younger than 30 in good health. Some clones in this sample may be carry-over from other donors' samples.

The rearrangement links TRBV15 to TRBJ1-1; D not certain. The germline CDR1 and CDR2 sequences are LNHNV and YYDKDF (reference sequence). V shed 10 bases and J shed 6 bases, with 12 bases lying between them. CDR3 length equals 11 residues. The DNA for the CDR3 is TGTGCCAGCCAGCGGGAATCTGAAGCTTTCTTT. Translating it yields CASQRESEAFF.

This clone has just one count. The chain employs TRBV11-1 and TRBJ2-7; perhaps TRBD1 as D (6 bases). The germline V gene has CDR1 SGHAT and CDR2 FQDESV (reference sequence). This CDR3 is 13 amino acids long. The V gene lost 5 bases and the J gene lost 6 bases, with 14 bases spanning the gap. The CDR3 DNA follows: TGTGCCAGCAGCCCTGGGACATCCCCCGAGCAGTACTTC. Translation gives CASSPGTSPEQYF.

This clone was counted a few times. The chain recombines TRBV21-1 with TRBJ1-5; the table calls TRBD1, which could not be checked here. TRBV21-1 is shown as a pseudogene. The CDR3 sequence is 19 residues long. Here the CDR3 reads CASSKVSRTGVVIGQPQHF. CDR3 nucleotides: TGTGCCAGCAGCAAAGTTTCCCGGACAGGGGTTGTAATAGGTCAGCCCCAGCATTTT.